These T cell receptor beta chains were read from a single sample in a study of shared clonotypes between healthy human individuals. Repertoires were generated with immunoSEQ multiplex PCR, while TCRdb's copy carries only in-frame clones and drops some. The sample consists of 650,000 to 800,000 clones, 90% to 95% of them appearing once. What was sequenced was naive CD8+ T cells sorted from blood. The receptors were gathered from a young man in good health. Both conserved end residues are part of each CDR3. D genes are given only for firm matches. Not all rows give a size; the values are once, few, many and, for expanded clones, a class.

DNA | CDR3 | D | size | J | V
TGTGCCAGCAGCTTGGGACAAGGGACATACAATGAGCAGTTCTTC | CASSLGQGTYNEQFF | . | once | TRBJ2-1 | TRBV7-6
TGTGCATCAGGGGGATATCAGCCCCAGCATTTT | CASGGYQPQHF | TRBD1 | . | TRBJ1-5 | TRBV27
TGTGCCAGCAGTTTAGGCAACTCCTACGAGCAGTACTTC | CASSLGNSYEQYF | . | . | TRBJ2-7 | TRBV27
TGTGCCAGCAGCTTGTCCGGGGACGGCAATCAGCCCCAGCATTTT | CASSLSGDGNQPQHF | . | . | TRBJ1-5 | TRBV5-6
TGTGCCAGCAGCTTAGCGGCAGGATGGGAGACCCAGTACTTC | CASSLAAGWETQYF | . | . | TRBJ2-5 | TRBV7-9
TGTGCCAGTACGGCGCCCTATAGCAATCAGCCCCAGCATTTT | CASTAPYSNQPQHF | . | many | TRBJ1-5 | TRBV19
TGTGCCAGCAGTAGGGCTTTAGTGGGGGGTGAAGCTTTCTTT | CASSRALVGGEAFF | . | . | TRBJ1-1 | TRBV27
TGTGCCAGCAGCGCCCGTCTAGCGGGAATATCCTACAATGAGCAGTTCTTC | CASSARLAGISYNEQFF | TRBD2 | . | TRBJ2-1 | TRBV11-2
TGTGCCAGCAGTTTTCGTCTCGGTACTGAGCAGTTCTTC | CASSFRLGTEQFF | . | once | TRBJ2-1 | TRBV28
TGTGCCAGCAGCGGACAGGGGATTGGCTACACCTTC | CASSGQGIGYTF | TRBD1 | . | TRBJ1-2 | TRBV6-1
TGTGCCAGCAGCCCCCGGACAGGGGGAGAGAGTGAAGCTTTCTTT | CASSPRTGGESEAFF | TRBD1 | . | TRBJ1-1 | TRBV9
TGTGCCAGCAGCTTAGAGAACGCACGATACGAGCAGTACTTC | CASSLENARYEQYF | . | once | TRBJ2-7 | TRBV7-6
TGTGCCAGCACCTTCAGCGTCAGTCCTAACTATGGCTACACCTTC | CASTFSVSPNYGYTF | . | . | TRBJ1-2 | TRBV2
TGTGCCAGTAGCTCCCGGGAGCTTGGAGAGACCCAGTACTTC | CASSSRELGETQYF | . | . | TRBJ2-5 | TRBV19
TGTGCCAGCAGTGAATATCTCAGGGACATTCAGTACTTC | CASSEYLRDIQYF | . | . | TRBJ2-4 | TRBV25-1
TGTGCCAGCAGCCCGACGAATCCGAACACCGGGGAGCTGTTTTTT | CASSPTNPNTGELFF | . | . | TRBJ2-2 | TRBV7-6
TGTGCCAGCAGCTTAGGGGGGGCTTTCGATGGCTACACCTTC | CASSLGGAFDGYTF | . | . | TRBJ1-2 | TRBV7-6